The 8 T cell receptor beta chains below were found in one sample sequenced in a study of T cell clones after liver transplantation. Profiling relied on immunoSEQ multiplex PCR, and the TCRdb table lists in-frame clones only, not all of them. The repertoire holds tens of thousands of clones, with about 92% as singletons. Sequenced here: CD4+ T cells from blood, sampled before liver transplant. These receptors originate from a human donor who received a liver transplant.

The chain carries TRBV5-1 and TRBJ1-2; TRBD1 is a possible D gene (5 bases). This CDR3 contains 14 residues. The germline CDR1 and CDR2 sequences are SGHRS and YFSETQ. Trimming stripped 2 bases from V and 6 bases from J, with 14 bases between. The CDR3 nucleotides are TGCGCCAGCAGCTTATCACAGGTGACGGATGGCTACACCTTC. Amino acid sequence: CASSLSQVTDGYTF.

V and J are TRBV28 and TRBJ1-4; D gene ambiguous. The V gene's germline CDR1 is MDHEN and CDR2 SYDVKM. The CDR3 loop spans 12 amino acids. The V end was cut by 5 bases, the J end by 8 bases, with 9 bases between. Here the CDR3 DNA reads TGTGCCAGCAGTCTCCCTCAAGAAAAACTGTTTTTT. It yields the protein CASSLPQEKLFF.

V gene TRBV11-2 combines with J gene TRBJ1-3; D remains ambiguous. This CDR3 comprises 14 residues. Trimming left V 7 bases short and J 3 bases short, with 13 bases between. Germline-derived CDR1 and CDR2 are SGHAT and FQNNGV. The CDR3 region is CASTVGLGGNTIYF. The CDR3 DNA reads as TGTGCCAGCACCGTAGGGTTGGGTGGAAACACCATATATTTT. Full variable domain (rest looked up from reference TRBV11-2 and TRBJ1-3): EAGVAQSPRYKIIEKRQSVAFWCNPISGHATLYWYQQILGQGPKLLIQFQNNGVVDDSQLPKDRFSAERLKGVDSTLKIQPAKLEDSAVYLCASTVGLGGNTIYFGEGSWLTVV.

The chain recombines TRBV11-3 with TRBJ2-7; no firm D call. V was trimmed by 0 bases and J by 0 bases, leaving 6 bases between them. Germline V CDR1 and CDR2: SGHNT, YENEEA. This CDR3 is built from 14 residues. CDR3 protein: CASSLDPSSYEQYF. The CDR3 nucleotides are TGTGCCAGCAGCTTAGATCCGAGCTCCTACGAGCAGTACTTC.

J is TRBJ2-5 and V is TRBV19; no clear D. The CDR3 is made up of 13 amino acids. V lost 3 bases and J 0 bases, leaving 5 bases between the germline ends. Germline values: CDR1 LNHDA, CDR2 SQIVND (reference sequence). The CDR3 spells CASSMTYQETQYF. DNA of the CDR3: TGTGCCAGTAGTATGACGTACCAAGAGACCCAGTACTTC. Variable domain in full (rest from reference TRBV19 and TRBJ2-5): DGGITQSPKYLFRKEGQNVTLSCEQNLNHDAMYWYRQDPGQGLRLIYYSQIVNDFQKGDIAEGYSVSREKKESFPLTVTSAQKNPTAFYLCASSMTYQETQYFGPGTRLLVL.

The chain employs TRBV6-1 and TRBJ1-1; no clear D. In germline, CDR1 is MNHNS, CDR2 SASEGT. Deletions cut 6 bases from V and 5 bases from J, with 10 bases between. CDR3 size: 12 residues. CDR3 sequence reads: CASSLTHTEAFF. The CDR3 nucleotides are TGTGCCAGCAGCTTGACGCATACTGAAGCTTTCTTT.

This rearrangement joins TRBV4-1 to TRBJ2-7, with D unclear. V was pared by 0 bases and J by 2 bases, with 14 bases between. Per germline, CDR1 MGHRA and CDR2 YSYEKL. The CDR3 totals 16 residues. CDR3 sequence reads: CASSQEVASKTYEQYF. In DNA, the CDR3 is TGCGCCAGCAGCCAAGAAGTCGCGTCCAAGACCTACGAGCAGTACTTC.

V gene TRBV19 combines with J gene TRBJ2-5, with D hard to call. Germline-derived CDR1 and CDR2 are LNHDA and SQIVND (reference sequence). The ends were cut back, 3 bases at V and 1 base at J, with 6 bases in the middle. The CDR3 length is 13 residues. The CDR3 DNA is TGTGCCAGTAGTATTGGTCCCCAAGAGACCCAGTACTTC. Its translation: CASSIGPQETQYF. Using reference TRBV19 and TRBJ2-5 for the parts outside the CDR3, the full variable domain is DGGITQSPKYLFRKEGQNVTLSCEQNLNHDAMYWYRQDPGQGLRLIYYSQIVNDFQKGDIAEGYSVSREKKESFPLTVTSAQKNPTAFYLCASSIGPQETQYFGPGTRLLVL.